This TCR beta chain was observed in a study of blood T cell repertoires in COVID-19. The wider study: The study drew acute and convalescent COVID-19 samples from the United States, Italy and Spain.

Original data processing: Nucleated cell counts were estimated from reference gene primer amplification. TCRdb's copy holds only in-frame clones and misses some; the assay was immunoSEQ multiplex PCR. Clone size and V and J calls were adopted from that table, with D and trimming inferred from the DNA. The data contain some 330,000 clones, 92% of them singletons. Adults between about 18 and 89 years of age took part from 24 US areas. Participants' own reports of clinical history determined their cohort assignment. Germline assignment: CDR1 MNHEY and CDR2 SVGAGI. CDR3 length: 14 residues. After removal of 6 bases from V and 5 bases from J, the junction contained 2 bases not matched to a gene.

The sample comprised PBMCs or T cells enriched from blood (not recorded which). This TCR was recovered from a woman in her 30s who had recovered from COVID-19. The chain has TRBV6-5 and TRBJ1-5, with 12 bases matching TRBD1. The CDR3, as DNA: TGTGCCAGCAGGGGACAGGGGGCGGATCAGCCCCAGCATTTT. It codes for CASRGQGADQPQHF.